Each of the 3 T cell receptor beta chains below was sequenced from the same sample in a study of OX40 agonist ivuxolimab in advanced cancers. Produced via immunoSEQ multiplex PCR; TCRdb's table is partial and in-frame only. The sample shows 60,000 or so clones, 94% of them seen only once. The starting material was CD4+ or CD8+ T cells sorted from blood, obtained in a trial of the OX40 agonist ivuxolimab. These receptors came from an adult with an advanced solid tumor such as melanoma, head and neck, liver or kidney cancer.

The table lists this clone with a few counts. V and J are TRBV28 and TRBJ2-1; 13 bases line up with TRBD2. The ends lost 5 bases at V and 8 bases at J; junction bases unmatched: 15. CDR1 and CDR2 from the germline V gene are MDHEN and SYDVKM. This CDR3 contains 18 residues. The DNA for the CDR3 is TGTGCCAGCAGTACCGGACTAGCGGGGGCCCTTTTTCCTGATGAGCAGTTCTTC. It translates to CASSTGLAGALFPDEQFF.

As concerns this clone: The same CDR3 is also encoded by other DNA sequences in this sample. This CDR3 reads CASSLEGKNTEAFF. The CDR3 DNA reads TGTGCCAGCAGCTTAGAGGGGAAGAATACTGAAGCTTTCTTT. This chain uses TRBV7-9 with TRBJ1-1; perhaps TRBD1 as D (5 bases). The CDR3 has 14 amino acids. Trimming took off 1 base at V and 5 bases at J, with 11 bases between the two ends. Germline CDR1 and CDR2: SEHNR and FQNEAQ (reference sequence).

The chain links TRBV29-1 to TRBJ2-1, with D uncertain. V lost 2 bases and J 4 bases, leaving 6 bases between the germline ends. CDR1 SQVTM and CDR2 ANQGSEA come from the germline V gene. CDR3 length: 12 amino acids. The CDR3 DNA follows: TGCAGCGTTGAAAGGGCGTACAATGAGCAGTTCTTC. It encodes CSVERAYNEQFF.